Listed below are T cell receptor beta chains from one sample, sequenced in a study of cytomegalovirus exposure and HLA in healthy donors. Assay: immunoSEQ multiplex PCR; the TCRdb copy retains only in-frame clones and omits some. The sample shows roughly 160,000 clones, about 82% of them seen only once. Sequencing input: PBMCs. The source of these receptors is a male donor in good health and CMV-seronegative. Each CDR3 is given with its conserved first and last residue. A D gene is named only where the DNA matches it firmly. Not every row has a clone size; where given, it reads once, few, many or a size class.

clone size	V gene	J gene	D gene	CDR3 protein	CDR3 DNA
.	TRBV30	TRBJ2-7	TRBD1	CAWTKWDRPSYEQYF	TGTGCCTGGACCAAGTGGGACAGGCCCTCCTACGAGCAGTACTTC
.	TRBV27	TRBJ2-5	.	CASSLGRVGETQYF	TGTGCCAGCAGTTTGGGCAGGGTGGGCGAGACCCAGTACTTC
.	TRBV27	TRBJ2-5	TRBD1	CASSHGQGQETQYF	TGTGCCAGCAGTCATGGACAGGGGCAAGAGACCCAGTACTTC
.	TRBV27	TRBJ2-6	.	CASSFSGANVLTF	TGTGCCAGCAGCTTCTCTGGGGCCAACGTCCTGACTTTC
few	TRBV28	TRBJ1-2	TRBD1	CASRYTGGGGYGYTF	TGTGCCAGCAGATACACAGGGGGCGGCGGCTATGGCTACACCTTC
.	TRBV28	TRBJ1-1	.	CASRKPGAVNTEAFF	TGTGCCAGCAGAAAACCAGGGGCAGTGAACACTGAAGCTTTCTTT
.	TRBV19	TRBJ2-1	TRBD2	CASNLQGTSGYNEQFF	TGTGCCAGTAACCTTCAGGGGACTAGCGGATACAATGAGCAGTTCTTC
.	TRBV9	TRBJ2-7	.	CASSVEAGPYEQYF	TGTGCCAGCAGCGTAGAGGCGGGGCCCTACGAGCAGTACTTC
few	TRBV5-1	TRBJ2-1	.	CASSRSGLSYNEQFF	TGCGCCAGCAGCCGATCAGGGCTCTCCTACAATGAGCAGTTCTTC
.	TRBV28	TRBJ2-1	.	CASSSPGRPHNEQFF	TGTGCCAGCAGTTCTCCCGGGAGACCCCACAATGAGCAGTTCTTC
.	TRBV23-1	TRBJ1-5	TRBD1	CASSQCAGQGDQPQHF	TGCGCCAGCAGTCAATGTGCGGGACAGGGGGACCAGCCCCAGCATTTT
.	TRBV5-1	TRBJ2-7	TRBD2	CASSLTASGGVSYEQYF	TGCGCCAGCAGCTTGACGGCTAGCGGGGGGGTCTCCTACGAGCAGTACTTC
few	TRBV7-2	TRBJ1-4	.	CATSRVNEKLFF	TGTGCCACCTCCAGGGTTAATGAAAAACTGTTTTTT
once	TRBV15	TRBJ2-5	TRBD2	CATSRGLAGGQETQYF	TGTGCCACCAGCAGGGGACTAGCGGGAGGGCAAGAGACCCAGTACTTC
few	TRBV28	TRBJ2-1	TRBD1	CASSLWGGQGADNEQFF	TGTGCCAGCAGTTTATGGGGGGGACAGGGGGCGGACAATGAGCAGTTCTTC
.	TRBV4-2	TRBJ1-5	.	CASSQEATGYNQPQHF	TGTGCCAGCAGCCAAGAAGCGACAGGCTACAATCAGCCCCAGCATTTT
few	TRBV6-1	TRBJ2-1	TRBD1	CASSEYRGRRNEQFF	TGTGCCAGCAGTGAGTACAGGGGGCGACGGAATGAGCAGTTCTTC
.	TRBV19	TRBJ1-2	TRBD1	CASREGQGASGYTF	TGTGCCAGTAGGGAAGGACAGGGGGCAAGTGGCTACACCTTC
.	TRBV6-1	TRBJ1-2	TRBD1	CASSEAHGQGIMGYTF	TGTGCCAGCAGTGAAGCACACGGACAGGGAATCATGGGCTACACCTTC
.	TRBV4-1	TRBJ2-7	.	CASSQDRPGHYSYEQYF	TGCGCCAGCAGCCAAGATCGCCCGGGACACTACTCCTACGAGCAGTACTTC
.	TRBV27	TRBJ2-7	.	CASRGNAGAEQYF	TGTGCCAGCAGGGGGAACGCGGGGGCGGAGCAGTACTTC
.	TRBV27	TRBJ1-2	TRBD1	CASSSLDREGVYGYTF	TGTGCCAGCAGTTCACTAGACAGGGAAGGAGTCTATGGCTACACCTTC
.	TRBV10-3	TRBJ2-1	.	CAISEVIAERQFF	TGTGCCATCAGTGAGGTGATAGCGGAAAGACAGTTCTTC
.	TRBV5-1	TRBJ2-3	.	CASSPTDSPDTQYF	TGCGCCAGCAGCCCTACGGACTCTCCAGATACGCAGTATTTT
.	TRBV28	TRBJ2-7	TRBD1	CASSPGTGPYEQYF	TGTGCCAGCAGTCCGGGGACAGGCCCTTACGAGCAGTACTTC
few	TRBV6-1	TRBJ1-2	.	CASSEAPPPPYGYTF	TGTGCCAGCAGTGAAGCCCCTCCCCCCCCTTATGGCTACACCTTC
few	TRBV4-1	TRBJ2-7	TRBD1	CASSQPGTVRYEQYF	TGCGCCAGCAGCCAACCGGGGACAGTAAGATACGAGCAGTACTTC
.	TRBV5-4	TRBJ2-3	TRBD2	CASSWRTSLAPDTQYF	TGTGCCAGCAGCTGGAGGACTAGCCTTGCCCCGGATACGCAGTATTTT
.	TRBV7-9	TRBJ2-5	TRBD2	CASSPGTSGSMGLETQYF	TGTGCCAGCAGCCCAGGGACTAGCGGGAGTATGGGTCTGGAGACCCAGTACTTC
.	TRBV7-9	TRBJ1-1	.	CASSHSDRTLEAFF	TGTGCCAGCAGCCATAGCGACAGGACTCTTGAAGCTTTCTTT
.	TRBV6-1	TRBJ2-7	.	CASRDRLFSYEQYF	TGTGCCAGCCGCGACAGGTTATTCTCCTACGAGCAGTACTTC
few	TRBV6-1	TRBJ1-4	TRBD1	CASSASTGGLGKLFF	TGTGCCAGCAGTGCTTCGACAGGGGGGTTGGGAAAACTGTTTTTT
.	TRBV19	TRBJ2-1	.	CASKLTGLSYNEQFF	TGTGCCAGTAAGTTGACAGGCCTCTCCTACAATGAGCAGTTCTTC
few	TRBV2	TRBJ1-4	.	CASSFFEKLFF	TGTGCCAGCAGCTTCTTCGAAAAACTGTTTTTT
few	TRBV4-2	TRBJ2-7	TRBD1	CASSQERNRGIYEQYF	TGTGCCAGCAGCCAAGAGAGGAACAGGGGGATCTACGAGCAGTACTTC
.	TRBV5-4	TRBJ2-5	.	CASSLGGGSQETQYF	TGTGCCAGCAGCTTAGGGGGAGGGTCCCAAGAGACCCAGTACTTC
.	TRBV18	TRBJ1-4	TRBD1	CASSPTGGLSEKLFF	TGTGCCAGCTCCCCTACAGGGGGCTTGAGTGAAAAACTGTTTTTT
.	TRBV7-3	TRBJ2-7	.	CASSSLPTYEQYF	TGTGCCAGCAGCTCCCTTCCTACCTACGAGCAGTACTTC
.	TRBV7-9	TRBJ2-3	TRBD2	CASSLRLATSTDTQYF	TGTGCCAGCAGCTTACGACTAGCGACGAGCACAGATACGCAGTATTTT
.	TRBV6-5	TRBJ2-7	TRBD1	CASSKPGTVIYEQYF	TGTGCCAGCAGCAAACCCGGGACAGTTATCTACGAGCAGTACTTC
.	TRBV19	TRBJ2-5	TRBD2	CASSNSGTREETQYF	TGTGCCAGTAGTAATTCCGGGACTAGAGAAGAGACCCAGTACTTC
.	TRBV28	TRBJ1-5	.	CASTPGDYSNQPQHF	TGTGCCAGCACCCCCGGCGACTATAGCAATCAGCCCCAGCATTTT
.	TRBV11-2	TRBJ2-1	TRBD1	CASSVRQGPYNEQFF	TGTGCCAGCAGCGTACGACAGGGCCCCTACAATGAGCAGTTCTTC
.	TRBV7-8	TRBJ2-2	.	CASSFGGATGELFF	TGTGCCAGCAGCTTTGGGGGGGCCACCGGGGAGCTGTTTTTT
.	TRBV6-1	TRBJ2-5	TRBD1	CASSRQGLGETQYF	TGTGCCAGCAGCCGACAGGGGCTTGGGGAGACCCAGTACTTC
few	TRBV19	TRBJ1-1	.	CASSIGRDTEAFF	TGTGCCAGTAGTATCGGGCGGGACACTGAAGCTTTCTTT
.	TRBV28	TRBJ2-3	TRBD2	CASSGLAGGRSDTQYF	TGTGCCAGCAGTGGACTAGCGGGAGGGCGGTCGGATACGCAGTATTTT
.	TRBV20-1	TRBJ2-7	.	CSARKGVEQYF	TGCAGTGCTAGAAAAGGGGTCGAGCAGTACTTC
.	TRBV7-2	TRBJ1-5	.	CASSLVSQPQHF	TGTGCCAGCAGCTTAGTCTCTCAGCCCCAGCATTTT
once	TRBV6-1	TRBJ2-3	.	CASSGSRVFTDTQYF	TGTGCCAGCAGTGGATCGAGGGTCTTCACAGATACGCAGTATTTT
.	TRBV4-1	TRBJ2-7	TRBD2	CASSQGISGGVYEQYF	TGCGCCAGCAGCCAAGGAATTAGCGGGGGGGTCTACGAGCAGTACTTC
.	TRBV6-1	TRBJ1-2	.	CASRREGLNYGYTF	TGTGCCAGCAGGAGAGAGGGCCTTAACTATGGCTACACCTTC
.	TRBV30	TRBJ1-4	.	CAWSAGKAEKLFF	TGTGCCTGGAGTGCAGGGAAGGCTGAAAAACTGTTTTTT